This entry features one T cell receptor beta chain sequence. The data derive from a study of blood T cell repertoires in COVID-19. Study background: The cDNA or gDNA used as material had been derived from T cells, B-cell-depleted T cells, or PBMCs.

In germline, CDR1 is LNHNV, CDR2 YYDKDF (reference sequence). J lost 7 bases, V lost 6 bases, and 10 bases had no gene match. This CDR3 is 14 amino acids long. Sequencing was performed with immunoSEQ multiplex PCR; in TCRdb, only in-frame clones are kept and a portion is missing. Altogether approximately 430,000 clones are present, 75% to 90% being singletons, with the ten largest covering more than 1.4%. The receptor comes from a woman between 25 and 40 years old with active or convalescent COVID-19. This chain joins TRBV15 and TRBJ1-2; 8 bases agree with TRBD1. The sample consisted of peripheral blood. Here the CDR3 DNA reads TGTGCCACCAGTTGGGACAGGTCCGATCGTGGCTACACCTTC. It translates to CATSWDRSDRGYTF.